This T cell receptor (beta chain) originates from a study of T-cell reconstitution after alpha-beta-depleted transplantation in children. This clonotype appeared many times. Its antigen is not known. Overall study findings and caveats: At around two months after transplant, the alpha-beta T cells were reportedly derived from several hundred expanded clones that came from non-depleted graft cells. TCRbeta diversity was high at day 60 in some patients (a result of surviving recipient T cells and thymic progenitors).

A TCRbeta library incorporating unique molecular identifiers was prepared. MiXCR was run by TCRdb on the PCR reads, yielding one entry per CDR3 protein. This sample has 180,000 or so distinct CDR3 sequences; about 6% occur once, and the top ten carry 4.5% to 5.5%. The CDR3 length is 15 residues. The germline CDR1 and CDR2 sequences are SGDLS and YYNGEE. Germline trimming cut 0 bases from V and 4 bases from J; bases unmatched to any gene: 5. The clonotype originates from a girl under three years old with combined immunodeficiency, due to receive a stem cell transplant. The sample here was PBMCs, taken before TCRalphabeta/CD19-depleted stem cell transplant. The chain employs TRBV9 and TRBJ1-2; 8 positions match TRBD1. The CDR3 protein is CASSVAQGAPYGYTF. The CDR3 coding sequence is TGTGCCAGCAGCGTAGCCCAGGGGGCCCCCTATGGCTACACCTTC.